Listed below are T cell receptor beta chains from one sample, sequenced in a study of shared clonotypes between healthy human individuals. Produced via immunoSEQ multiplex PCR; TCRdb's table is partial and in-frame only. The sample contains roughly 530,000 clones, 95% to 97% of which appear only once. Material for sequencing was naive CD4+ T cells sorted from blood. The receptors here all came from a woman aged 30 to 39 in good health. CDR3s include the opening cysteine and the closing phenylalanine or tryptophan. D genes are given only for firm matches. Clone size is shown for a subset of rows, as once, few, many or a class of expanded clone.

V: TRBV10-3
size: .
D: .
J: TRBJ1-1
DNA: TGTGCCATCAGTGTGGTGGGGGCGGGCACTGAAGCTTTCTTT
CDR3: CAISVVGAGTEAFF

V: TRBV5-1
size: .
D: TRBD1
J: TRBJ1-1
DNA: TGCGCCAGCAGCTTGGAGGGGGCGCTTGCTGAAGCTTTCTTT
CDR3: CASSLEGALAEAFF

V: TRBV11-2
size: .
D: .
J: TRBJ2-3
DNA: TGTGCCAGCAGCTTAGAACCGGACGGGTCTATAGATACGCAGTATTTT
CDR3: CASSLEPDGSIDTQYF

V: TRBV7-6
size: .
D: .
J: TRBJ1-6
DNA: TGTGCCAGCAGCTTAGGACTCGATAATTCACCCCTCCACTTT
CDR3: CASSLGLDNSPLHF

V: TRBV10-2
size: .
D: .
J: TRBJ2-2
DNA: TGCGCCAGCAGGTACTTAAAGAGGGAATCAGGGGAGCTGTTTTTT
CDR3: CASRYLKRESGELFF

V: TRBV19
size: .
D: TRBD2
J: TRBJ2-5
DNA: TGTGCCAGTAGTAGATACGCGGGAGGGCGGGTAGAGACCCAGTACTTC
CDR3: CASSRYAGGRVETQYF

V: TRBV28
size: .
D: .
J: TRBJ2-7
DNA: TGTGCCAGTAGACCGGGACTCCTCCCCTTCGAGCAGTACTTC
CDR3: CASRPGLLPFEQYF

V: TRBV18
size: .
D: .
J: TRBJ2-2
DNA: TGTGCCAGCTCACCACACGCCGATTTAAACACCGGGGAGCTGTTTTTT
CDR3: CASSPHADLNTGELFF

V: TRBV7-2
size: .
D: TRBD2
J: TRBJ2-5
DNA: TGTGCCAGCAGCTTAAGTAGCGGGAGGCGAGAGACCCAGTACTTC
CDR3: CASSLSSGRRETQYF

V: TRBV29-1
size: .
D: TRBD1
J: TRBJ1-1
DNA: TGCAGCGTTGAGGGTACAGGGGGCCCTGAAGCTTTCTTT
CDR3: CSVEGTGGPEAFF

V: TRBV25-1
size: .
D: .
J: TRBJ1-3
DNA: TGTGCCAGCAGTGAATTGGATGGGCCTGGAAACACCATATATTTT
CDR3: CASSELDGPGNTIYF

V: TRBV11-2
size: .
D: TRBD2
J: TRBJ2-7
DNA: TGTGCCAGCAGCTTAGATTTCGGGCTAGCGGGAGACCCAAACAATGAGCAGTACTTC
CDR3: CASSLDFGLAGDPNNEQYF

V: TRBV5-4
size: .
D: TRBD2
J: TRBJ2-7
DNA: TGTGCCAGCAGTCCGGGACTAGCGGGCGAGCAGTACTTC
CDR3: CASSPGLAGEQYF

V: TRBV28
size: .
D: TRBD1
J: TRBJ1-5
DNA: TGTGCCAGCAGTCCGGGACAGGTTAATCAGCCCCAGCATTTT
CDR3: CASSPGQVNQPQHF

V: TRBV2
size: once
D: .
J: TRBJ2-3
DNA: TGTGCCAGCGACTTCGGGACAGATACGCAGTATTTT
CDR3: CASDFGTDTQYF

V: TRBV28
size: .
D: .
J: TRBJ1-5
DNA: TGTGCCAGCAGTTTGACTCGGCCCCAGCATTTT
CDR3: CASSLTRPQHF

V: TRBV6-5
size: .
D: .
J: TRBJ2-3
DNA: TGTGCCAGCAGTTACTCGGCAGGGAAGGAAGATACGCAGTATTTT
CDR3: CASSYSAGKEDTQYF

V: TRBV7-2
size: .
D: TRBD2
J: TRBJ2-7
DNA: TGTGCCAGCAGCGCCCTAGCGGGAACAGTATACTCCTACGAGCAGTACTTC
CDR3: CASSALAGTVYSYEQYF

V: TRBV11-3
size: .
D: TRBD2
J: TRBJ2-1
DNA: TGTGCCAGCAGCCAGAATTACGGGAGGTACAATGAGCAGTTCTTC
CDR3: CASSQNYGRYNEQFF

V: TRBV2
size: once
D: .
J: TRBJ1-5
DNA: TGTGCCAGCAGTGAAGAATTAGGGGAAAATCAGCCCCAGCATTTT
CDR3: CASSEELGENQPQHF

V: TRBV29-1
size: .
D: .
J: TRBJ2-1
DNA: TGCACCACAGAGGGATGGAATGAGCAGTTCTTC
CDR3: CTTEGWNEQFF

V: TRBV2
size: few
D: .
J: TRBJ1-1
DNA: TGTGCCAGCAGTGAGCAGGGTATAATGAACACTGAAGCTTTCTTT
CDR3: CASSEQGIMNTEAFF

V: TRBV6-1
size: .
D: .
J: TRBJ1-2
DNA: TGTGCCAGCAGTGGCCCTGGGACACGGGATTATGGCTACACCTTC
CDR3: CASSGPGTRDYGYTF

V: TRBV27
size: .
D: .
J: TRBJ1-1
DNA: TGTGCCAGCAGTTCCCCAGGGAAGGTCACTGAAGCTTTCTTT
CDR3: CASSSPGKVTEAFF

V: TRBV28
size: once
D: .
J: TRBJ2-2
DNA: TGTGCCAGCAGTGTCCTCTTCGGGGAGCTGTTTTTT
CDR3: CASSVLFGELFF

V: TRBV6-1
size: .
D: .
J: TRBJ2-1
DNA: TGTGCCAGCAGGAGGCAGAACAATGAGCAGTTCTTC
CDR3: CASRRQNNEQFF

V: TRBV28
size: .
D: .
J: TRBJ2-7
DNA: TGTGCCAGCAGTTTATTATACCCCGAGCAGTACTTC
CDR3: CASSLLYPEQYF

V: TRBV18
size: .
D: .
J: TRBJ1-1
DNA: TGTGCCAGCTCACCAAGGGACATAGACATGAACACTGAAGCTTTCTTT
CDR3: CASSPRDIDMNTEAFF

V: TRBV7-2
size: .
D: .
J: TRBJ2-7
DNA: TGTGCCAGCAGCCGAGGGTTAGCCTACGAGCAGTACTTC
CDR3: CASSRGLAYEQYF

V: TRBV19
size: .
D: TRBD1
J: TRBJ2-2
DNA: TGTGCCAGTAGTATGAGACAGGGCGGCGGGGAGCTGTTTTTT
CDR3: CASSMRQGGGELFF

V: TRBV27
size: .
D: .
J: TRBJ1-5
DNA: TGCTTCTCCGGCAATCAGCCCCAGCATTTT
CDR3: CFSGNQPQHF

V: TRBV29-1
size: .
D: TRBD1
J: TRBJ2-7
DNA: TGCAGCGTTTTAAAACCGGGACAGTCATCCTACGAGCAGTACTTC
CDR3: CSVLKPGQSSYEQYF

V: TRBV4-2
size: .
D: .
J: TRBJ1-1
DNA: TGTGCCAGCAGCTTGGAAGGCCACATGAACACTGAAGCTTTCTTT
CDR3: CASSLEGHMNTEAFF

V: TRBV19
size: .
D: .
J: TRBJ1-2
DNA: TGTGCCAGTAGTACTAAGATGAGGGGCTACACCTTC
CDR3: CASSTKMRGYTF

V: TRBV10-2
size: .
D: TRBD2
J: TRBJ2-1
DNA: TGCGCCAGCAGTGAGTCGGGGACTACCGCTGAGCAGTTCTTC
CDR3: CASSESGTTAEQFF

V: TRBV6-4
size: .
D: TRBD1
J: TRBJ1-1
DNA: TGTGCCAGCAGTGGGACAGGGGCTGCCCCTGAAGCTTTCTTT
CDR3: CASSGTGAAPEAFF

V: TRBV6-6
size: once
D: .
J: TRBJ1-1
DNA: TGTGCCAGCAGTTACAGGGGATCGAGTACTACTGAAGCTTTCTTT
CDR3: CASSYRGSSTTEAFF

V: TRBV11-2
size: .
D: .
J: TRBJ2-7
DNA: TGTGCCAGCAGCTTTCTGTGGGAGAGCTCCTACGAGCAGTACTTC
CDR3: CASSFLWESSYEQYF

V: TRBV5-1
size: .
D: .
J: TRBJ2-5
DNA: TGCGCCAGCAGCTCGATGACGGGGGCTCAAGAGACCCAGTACTTC
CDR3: CASSSMTGAQETQYF

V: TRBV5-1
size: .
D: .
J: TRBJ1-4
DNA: TGCGCCAGCAGTTTGAGGGCAGGGCTAACTAATGAAAAACTGTTTTTT
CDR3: CASSLRAGLTNEKLFF

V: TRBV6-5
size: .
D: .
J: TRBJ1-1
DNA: TGTGCCAGCAGTAGGGACATCTTAACGAACACTGAAGCTTTCTTT
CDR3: CASSRDILTNTEAFF

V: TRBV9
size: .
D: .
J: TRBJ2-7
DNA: TGTGCCAGCAGCCCCTGGGACAAGAGCTCCTACGAGCAGTACTTC
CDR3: CASSPWDKSSYEQYF

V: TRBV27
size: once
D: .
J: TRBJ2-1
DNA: TGTGCCAGCAGTTTAACAGTAAGGGCGGGACGGTACAATGAGCAGTTCTTC
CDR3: CASSLTVRAGRYNEQFF

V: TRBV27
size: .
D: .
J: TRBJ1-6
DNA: TGTGCCAGCAGCCGTGCCCCCCAGCGGAGCTCCTATAATTCACCCCTCCACTTT
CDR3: CASSRAPQRSSYNSPLHF

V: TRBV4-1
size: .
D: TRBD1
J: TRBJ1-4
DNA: TGCGCCAGCAGCCAGGGACAGGGGGTTAGTGAAAAACTGTTTTTT
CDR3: CASSQGQGVSEKLFF

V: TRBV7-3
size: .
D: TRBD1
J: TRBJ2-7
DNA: TGCGCCAGCAGCCAAGCCGGGACAGGGATACTCTACGAGCAGTACTTC
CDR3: CASSQAGTGILYEQYF

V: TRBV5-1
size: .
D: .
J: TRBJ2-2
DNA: TGCGCCAGCAGCTTGGCTACCGGGGAGCTGTTTTTT
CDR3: CASSLATGELFF